The rows below give T cell receptor beta chains drawn from one sample of a study of beta chain features in type 1 diabetes. The assay was immunoSEQ multiplex PCR, and TCRdb's table has in-frame clones only and misses some. In the table there are approximately 170,000 clones, 7.5% to 10% of which are singletons. Sequences were obtained from central memory CD4+ T cells from blood. These receptors originate from a young woman in good health. The CDR3 runs from the conserved cysteine through the conserved F or W. D genes are given only for firm matches. Only part of the rows carry a size: once, few, many, or a class if the clone is expanded.

length,D,size,J,V,CDR3,DNA
14,TRBD2,.,TRBJ2-7,TRBV5-6,CASSSAAGGYEQYF,TGTGCCAGCAGCTCCGCGGCGGGAGGGTACGAGCAGTACTTC
15,TRBD2,many,TRBJ2-1,TRBV30,CAWSVGGLAIDEQFF,TGTGCCTGGAGTGTAGGGGGACTAGCAATAGATGAGCAGTTCTTC
12,.,.,TRBJ2-1,TRBV27,CASRTLTEEQFF,TGTGCCAGCCGCACATTAACAGAAGAGCAGTTCTTC
14,TRBD1,few,TRBJ2-5,TRBV9,CASSRQGPGRTQYF,TGTGCCAGCAGCCGACAGGGTCCGGGCCGGACCCAGTACTTC
16,TRBD2,.,TRBJ2-5,TRBV6-5,CASSYSTGLAGEIQYF,TGTGCCAGCAGTTACTCGACGGGACTAGCGGGGGAAATCCAGTACTTC
15,.,few,TRBJ2-7,TRBV4-2,CASDPGDRDTYEQYF,TGTGCCAGCGACCCAGGGGACCGAGACACCTACGAGCAGTACTTC
12,.,.,TRBJ1-2,TRBV7-2,CASSSRNYGYTF,TGTGCCAGCAGCTCTCGGAACTATGGCTACACCTTC
15,.,.,TRBJ1-1,TRBV5-1,CASSGLQGLNTEAFF,TGCGCCAGCAGCGGGCTACAGGGTTTGAACACTGAAGCTTTCTTT
13,.,.,TRBJ1-2,TRBV7-9,CASSEGGFYGYTF,TGTGCCAGCAGCGAAGGGGGATTCTATGGCTACACCTTC
14,.,few,TRBJ1-2,TRBV18,CASSPLRQGGGYTF,TGTGCCAGCTCACCTCTGAGGCAGGGCGGAGGCTACACCTTC
17,.,.,TRBJ2-1,TRBV18,CASSPKARESGHNEQFF,TGTGCCAGCTCACCAAAAGCTCGGGAGAGCGGCCACAATGAGCAGTTCTTC
13,.,few,TRBJ1-1,TRBV7-6,CASSINLNTEAFF,TGTGCCAGCAGCATAAACTTGAACACTGAAGCTTTCTTT
12,.,.,TRBJ1-2,TRBV19,CATSTQNYGYTF,TGTGCCACCTCGACACAGAACTATGGCTACACCTTC
13,.,few,TRBJ2-4,TRBV5-1,CASSLAREDIQYF,TGCGCCAGCAGCTTGGCCAGGGAGGACATTCAGTACTTC
14,.,.,TRBJ1-2,TRBV9,CASSVATGDYGYTF,TGTGCCAGCAGCGTAGCAACGGGAGACTATGGCTACACCTTC
12,.,few,TRBJ2-7,TRBV6-6,CASRPSGGEQYF,TGTGCCAGCAGGCCCAGTGGCGGGGAGCAGTACTTC
18,TRBD2,.,TRBJ2-3,TRBV28,CASSLLAGGLRGTDTQYF,TGTGCCAGCAGCTTGCTAGCGGGGGGGCTAAGGGGCACAGATACGCAGTATTTT
14,TRBD1,few,TRBJ2-5,TRBV29-1,CSVAGTGGRETQYF,TGCAGCGTGGCCGGGACAGGGGGCCGAGAGACCCAGTACTTC
13,.,few,TRBJ1-6,TRBV30,CAWSRQNNSPLHF,TGTGCCTGGAGTCGTCAGAATAATTCACCCCTCCACTTT
16,TRBD2,.,TRBJ2-3,TRBV5-1,CASSLVPTGEGDTQYF,TGCGCCAGCAGCCTGGTCCCGACCGGGGAGGGAGATACGCAGTATTTT
11,TRBD1,.,TRBJ2-1,TRBV6-6,CASSYGQGQFF,TGTGCCAGCAGTTACGGACAGGGGCAGTTCTTC
13,.,many,TRBJ2-1,TRBV18,CASSPGSYNEQFF,TGTGCCAGCTCCCCCGGTTCCTACAATGAGCAGTTCTTC
17,.,.,TRBJ2-3,TRBV18,CASSPPGAGYEADTQYF,TGTGCCAGCTCACCCCCAGGTGCGGGGTATGAGGCAGATACGCAGTATTTT
15,.,few,TRBJ2-5,TRBV5-1,CASSPGVAAQETQYF,TGCGCCAGCAGCCCGGGGGTAGCGGCACAAGAGACCCAGTACTTC